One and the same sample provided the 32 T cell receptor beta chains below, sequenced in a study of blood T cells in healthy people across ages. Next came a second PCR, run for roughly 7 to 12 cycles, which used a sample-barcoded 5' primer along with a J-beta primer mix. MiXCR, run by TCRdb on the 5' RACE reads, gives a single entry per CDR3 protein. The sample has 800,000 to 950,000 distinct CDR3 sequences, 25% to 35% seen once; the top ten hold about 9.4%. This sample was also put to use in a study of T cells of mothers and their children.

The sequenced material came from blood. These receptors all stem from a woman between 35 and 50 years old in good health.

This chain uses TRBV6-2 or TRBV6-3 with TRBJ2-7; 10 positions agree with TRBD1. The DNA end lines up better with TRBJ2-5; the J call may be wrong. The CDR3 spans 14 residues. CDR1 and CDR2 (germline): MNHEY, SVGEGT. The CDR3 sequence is CANSWTGGSETQYF. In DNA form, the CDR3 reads TGTGCCAACAGCTGGACAGGGGGTTCAGAGACCCAGTACTTC.

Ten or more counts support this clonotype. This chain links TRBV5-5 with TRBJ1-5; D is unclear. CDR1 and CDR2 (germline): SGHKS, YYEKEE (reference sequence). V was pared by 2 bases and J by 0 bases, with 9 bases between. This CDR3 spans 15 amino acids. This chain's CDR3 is CASSFTGYSNQPQHF. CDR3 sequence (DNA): TGTGCCAGCAGCTTTACGGGTTATAGCAATCAGCCCCAGCATTTT.

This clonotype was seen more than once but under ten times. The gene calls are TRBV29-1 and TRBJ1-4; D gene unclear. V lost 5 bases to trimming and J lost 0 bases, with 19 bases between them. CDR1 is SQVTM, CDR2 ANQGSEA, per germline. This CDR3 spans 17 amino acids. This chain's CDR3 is CSVLGSEESATNEKLFF. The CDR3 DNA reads TGCAGCGTTCTGGGCTCCGAGGAATCAGCAACTAATGAAAAACTGTTTTTT.

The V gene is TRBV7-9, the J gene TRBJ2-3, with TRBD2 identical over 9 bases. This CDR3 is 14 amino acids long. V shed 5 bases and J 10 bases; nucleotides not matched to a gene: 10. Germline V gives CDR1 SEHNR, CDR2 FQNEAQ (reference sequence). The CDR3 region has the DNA TGTGCCAGCAGCCCAGGTCTAGCGGGATGGGCGCAGTATTTT. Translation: CASSPGLAGWAQYF. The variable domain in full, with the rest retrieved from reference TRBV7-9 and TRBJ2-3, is DTGVSQNPRHKITKRGQNVTFRCDPISEHNRLYWYRQTLGQGPEFLTYFQNEAQLEKSRLLSDRFSAERPKGSFSTLEIQRTEQGDSAMYLCASSPGLAGWAQYFGPGTRLTVL.

The CDR3 loop is CSASRKTLNSPLHF. In DNA, the CDR3 is TGCAGTGCTAGCCGGAAAACCCTTAATTCACCCCTCCACTTT. V gene TRBV20-1 combines with J gene TRBJ1-6, with unresolved D. Germline-derived CDR1 and CDR2 are DFQATT and SNEGSKA (reference sequence). The CDR3 sequence is 14 residues long. V was shortened by 3 bases and J by 6 bases, with 12 bases between the two germline ends.

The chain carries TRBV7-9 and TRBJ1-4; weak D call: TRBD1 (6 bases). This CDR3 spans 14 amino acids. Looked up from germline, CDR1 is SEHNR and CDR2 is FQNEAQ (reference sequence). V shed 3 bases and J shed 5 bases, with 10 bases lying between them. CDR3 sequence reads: CASSFQGMNEKLFF. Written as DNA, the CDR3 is TGTGCCAGCAGCTTCCAGGGGATGAATGAAAAACTGTTTTTT.

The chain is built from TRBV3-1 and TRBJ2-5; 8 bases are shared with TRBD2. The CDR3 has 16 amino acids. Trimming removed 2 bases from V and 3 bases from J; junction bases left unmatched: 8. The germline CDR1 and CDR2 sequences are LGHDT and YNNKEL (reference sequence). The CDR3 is CASSQLGAGAKETQYF. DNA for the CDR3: TGTGCCAGCAGCCAACTGGGAGCGGGGGCAAAAGAGACCCAGTACTTC.

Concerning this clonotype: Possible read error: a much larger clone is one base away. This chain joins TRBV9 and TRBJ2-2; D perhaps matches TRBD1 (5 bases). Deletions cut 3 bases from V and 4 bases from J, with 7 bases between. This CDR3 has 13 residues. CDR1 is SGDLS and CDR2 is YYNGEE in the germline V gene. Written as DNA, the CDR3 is TGTGCCAGCAGCGGGCAGGGCACCGGGGAGCTGTTTTTT. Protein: CASSGQGTGELFF.

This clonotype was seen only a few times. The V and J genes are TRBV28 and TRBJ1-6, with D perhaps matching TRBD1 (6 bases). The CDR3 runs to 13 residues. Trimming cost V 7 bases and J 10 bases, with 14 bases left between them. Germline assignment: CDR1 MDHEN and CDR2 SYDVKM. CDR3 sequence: CASTGVGSSPLHF. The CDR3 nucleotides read TGTGCCAGCACAGGGGTCGGTTCCTCACCCCTCCACTTT. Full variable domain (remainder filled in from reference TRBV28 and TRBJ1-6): DVKVTQSSRYLVKRTGEKVFLECVQDMDHENMFWYRQDPGLGLRLIYFSYDVKMKEKGDIPEGYSVSREKKERFSLILESASTNQTSMYLCASTGVGSSPLHFGNGTRLTVT.

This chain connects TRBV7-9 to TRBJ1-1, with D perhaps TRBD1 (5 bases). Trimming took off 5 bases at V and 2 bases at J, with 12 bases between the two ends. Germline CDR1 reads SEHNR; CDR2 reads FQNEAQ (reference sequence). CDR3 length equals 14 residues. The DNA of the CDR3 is TGTGCCAGCAGCCCACAGGACGACAACACTGAAGCTTTCTTT. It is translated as CASSPQDDNTEAFF.

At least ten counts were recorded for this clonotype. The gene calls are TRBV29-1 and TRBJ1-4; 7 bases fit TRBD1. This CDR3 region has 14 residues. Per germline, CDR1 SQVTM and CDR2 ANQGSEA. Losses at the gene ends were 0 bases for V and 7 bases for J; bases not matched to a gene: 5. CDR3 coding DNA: TGCAGCGTTGAAGACCGGGACAGAACTGAAAAACTGTTTTTT. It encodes CSVEDRDRTEKLFF.

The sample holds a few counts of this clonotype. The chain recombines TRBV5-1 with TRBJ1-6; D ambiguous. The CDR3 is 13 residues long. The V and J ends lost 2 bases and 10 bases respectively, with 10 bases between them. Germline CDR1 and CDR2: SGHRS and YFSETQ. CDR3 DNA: TGCGCCAGCAGCTTCGAAGCAAAATCACCCCTCCACTTT. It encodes CASSFEAKSPLHF.

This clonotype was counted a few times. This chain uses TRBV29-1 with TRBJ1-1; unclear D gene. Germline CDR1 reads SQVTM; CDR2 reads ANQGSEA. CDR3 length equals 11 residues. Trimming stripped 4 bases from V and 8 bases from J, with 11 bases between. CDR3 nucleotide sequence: TGCAGCGTTGGTTCGGGTAGGGAAGCTTTCTTT. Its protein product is CSVGSGREAFF. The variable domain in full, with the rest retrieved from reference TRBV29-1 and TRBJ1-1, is SAVISQKPSRDICQRGTSLTIQCQVDSQVTMMFWYRQQPGQSLTLIATANQGSEATYESGFVIDKFPISRPNLTFSTLTVSNMSPEDSSIYLCSVGSGREAFFGQGTRLTVV.

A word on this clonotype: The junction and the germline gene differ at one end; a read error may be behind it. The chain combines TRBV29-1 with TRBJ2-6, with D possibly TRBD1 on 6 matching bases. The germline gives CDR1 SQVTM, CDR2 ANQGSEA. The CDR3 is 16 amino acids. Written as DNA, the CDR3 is TGCAGCGTTGAGGGGGACACCGACTCTGGGGCCAACGTCCCGACTTTC. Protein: CSVEGDTDSGANVPTF.

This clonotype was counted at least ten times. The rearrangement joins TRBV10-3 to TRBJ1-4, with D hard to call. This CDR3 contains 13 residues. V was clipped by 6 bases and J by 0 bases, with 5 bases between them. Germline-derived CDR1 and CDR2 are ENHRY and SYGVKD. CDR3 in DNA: TGTGCCATCAGATCCGCAACTAATGAAAAACTGTTTTTT. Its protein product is CAIRSATNEKLFF.

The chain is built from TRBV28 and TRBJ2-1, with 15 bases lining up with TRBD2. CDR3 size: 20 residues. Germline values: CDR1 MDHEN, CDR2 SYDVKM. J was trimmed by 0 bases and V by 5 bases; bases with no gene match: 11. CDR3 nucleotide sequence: TGTGCCAGCAGTACGCCGGGACTAGCGGGGGGTCCTAGCTCCTACAATGAGCAGTTCTTC. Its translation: CASSTPGLAGGPSSYNEQFF.

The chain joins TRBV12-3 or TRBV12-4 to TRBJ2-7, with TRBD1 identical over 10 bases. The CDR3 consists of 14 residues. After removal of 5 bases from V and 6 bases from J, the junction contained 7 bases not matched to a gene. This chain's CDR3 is CASSMGQGRREQYF. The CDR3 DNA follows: TGTGCCAGCAGTATGGGACAGGGGCGGCGCGAGCAGTACTTC.

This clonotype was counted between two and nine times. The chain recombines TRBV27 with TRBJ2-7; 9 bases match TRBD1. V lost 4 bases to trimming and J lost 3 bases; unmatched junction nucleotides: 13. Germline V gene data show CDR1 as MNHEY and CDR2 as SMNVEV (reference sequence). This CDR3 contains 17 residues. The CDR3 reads CASSSTGTGSWNYEQYF. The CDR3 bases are TGTGCCAGCAGTTCTACCGGGACAGGGTCGTGGAACTACGAGCAGTACTTC.

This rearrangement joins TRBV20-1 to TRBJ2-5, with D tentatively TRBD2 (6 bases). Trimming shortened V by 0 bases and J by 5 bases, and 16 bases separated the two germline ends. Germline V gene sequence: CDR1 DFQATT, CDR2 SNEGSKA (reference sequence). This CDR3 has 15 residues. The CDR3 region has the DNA TGCAGTGCTAGAGATTCGCGGGGTGTGTGGGAGACCCAGTACTTC. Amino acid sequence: CSARDSRGVWETQYF.

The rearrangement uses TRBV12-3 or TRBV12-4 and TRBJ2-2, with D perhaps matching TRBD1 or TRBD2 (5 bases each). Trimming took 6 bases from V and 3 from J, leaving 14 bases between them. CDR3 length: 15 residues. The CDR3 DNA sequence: TGTGCCAGCAGCAACCGGGACCAAGACACCGGGGAGCTGTTTTTT. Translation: CASSNRDQDTGELFF.

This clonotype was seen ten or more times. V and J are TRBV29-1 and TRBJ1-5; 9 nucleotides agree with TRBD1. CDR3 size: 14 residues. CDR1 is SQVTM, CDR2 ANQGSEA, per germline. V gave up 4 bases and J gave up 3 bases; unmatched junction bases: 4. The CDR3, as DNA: TGCAGCGTTGCCGGGACAGGGATCAATCAGCCCCAGCATTTT. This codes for CSVAGTGINQPQHF. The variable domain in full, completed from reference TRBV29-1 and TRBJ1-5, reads SAVISQKPSRDICQRGTSLTIQCQVDSQVTMMFWYRQQPGQSLTLIATANQGSEATYESGFVIDKFPISRPNLTFSTLTVSNMSPEDSSIYLCSVAGTGINQPQHFGDGTRLSIL.

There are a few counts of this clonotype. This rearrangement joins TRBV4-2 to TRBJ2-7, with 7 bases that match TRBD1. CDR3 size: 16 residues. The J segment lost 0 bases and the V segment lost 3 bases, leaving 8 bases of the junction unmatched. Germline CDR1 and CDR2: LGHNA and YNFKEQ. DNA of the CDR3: TGTGCCAGCAGCCATGATAGACAGGGAAGCTCCTACGAGCAGTACTTC. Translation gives CASSHDRQGSSYEQYF.

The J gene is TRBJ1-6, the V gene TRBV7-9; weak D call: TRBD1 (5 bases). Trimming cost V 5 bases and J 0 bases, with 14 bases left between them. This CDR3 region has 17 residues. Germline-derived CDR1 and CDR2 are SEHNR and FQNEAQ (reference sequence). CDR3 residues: CASSGTTTSSYNSPLHF. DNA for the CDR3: TGTGCCAGCAGCGGGACGACGACGAGCTCCTATAATTCACCCCTCCACTTT.

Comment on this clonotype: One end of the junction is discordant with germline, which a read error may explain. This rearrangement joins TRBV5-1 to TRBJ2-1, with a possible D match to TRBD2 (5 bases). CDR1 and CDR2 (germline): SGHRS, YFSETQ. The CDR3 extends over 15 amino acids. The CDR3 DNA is TGCGCCAGCAGAAAGGACTGGAGCTCCTACAATGAGCCGTTCTTC. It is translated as CASRKDWSSYNEPFF.

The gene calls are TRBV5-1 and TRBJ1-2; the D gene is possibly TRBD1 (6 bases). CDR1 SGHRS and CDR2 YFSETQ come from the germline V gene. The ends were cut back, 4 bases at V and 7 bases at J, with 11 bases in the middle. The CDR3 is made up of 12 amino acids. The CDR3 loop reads CASSGDIPGYTF. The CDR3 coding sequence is TGCGCCAGCAGCGGGGACATTCCTGGCTACACCTTC.

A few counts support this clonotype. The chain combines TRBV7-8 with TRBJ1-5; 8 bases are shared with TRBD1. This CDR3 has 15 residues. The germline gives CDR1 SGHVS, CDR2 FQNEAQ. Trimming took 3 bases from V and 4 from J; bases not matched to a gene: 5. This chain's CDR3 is CASSLDRALNQPQHF. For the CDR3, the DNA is TGTGCCAGCAGCTTGGACAGGGCTCTAAATCAGCCCCAGCATTTT.

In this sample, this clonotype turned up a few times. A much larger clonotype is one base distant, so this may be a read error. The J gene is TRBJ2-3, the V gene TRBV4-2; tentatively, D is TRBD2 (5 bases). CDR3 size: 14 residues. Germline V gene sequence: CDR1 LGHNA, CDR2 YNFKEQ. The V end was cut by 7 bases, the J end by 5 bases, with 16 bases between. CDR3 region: CASNHNQGLDTQYF. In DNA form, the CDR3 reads TGTGCCAGCAACCATAACCAAGGACTAGATACGCAGTATTTT.

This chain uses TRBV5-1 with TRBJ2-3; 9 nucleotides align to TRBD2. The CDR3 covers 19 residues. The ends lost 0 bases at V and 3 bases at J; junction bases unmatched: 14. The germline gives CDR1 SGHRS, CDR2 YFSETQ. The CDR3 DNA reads TGCGCCAGCAGCTTGGGTAGTAGCGGGGGCTCTGCCTCTACAGATACGCAGTATTTT. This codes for CASSLGSSGGSASTDTQYF.

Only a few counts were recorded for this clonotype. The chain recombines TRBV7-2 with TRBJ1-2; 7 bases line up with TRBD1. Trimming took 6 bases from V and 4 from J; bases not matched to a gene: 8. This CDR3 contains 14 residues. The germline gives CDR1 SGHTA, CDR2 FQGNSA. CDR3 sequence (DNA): TGTGCCAGCAGACAAGGGACAGCCACCTATGGCTACACCTTC. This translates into CASRQGTATYGYTF. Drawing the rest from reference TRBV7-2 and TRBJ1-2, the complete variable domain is GAGVSQSPSNKVTEKGKDVELRCDPISGHTALYWYRQSLGQGLEFLIYFQGNSAPDKSGLPSDRFSAERTGGSVSTLTIQRTQQEDSAVYLCASRQGTATYGYTFGSGTRLTVV.

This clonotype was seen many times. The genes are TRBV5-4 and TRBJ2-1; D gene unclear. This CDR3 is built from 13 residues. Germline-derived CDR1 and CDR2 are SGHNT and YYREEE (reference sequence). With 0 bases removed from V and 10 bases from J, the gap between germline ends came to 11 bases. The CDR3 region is CASSLDPLGEQFF. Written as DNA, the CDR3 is TGTGCCAGCAGCTTGGACCCCCTGGGGGAGCAGTTCTTC. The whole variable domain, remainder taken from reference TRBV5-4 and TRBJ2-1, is ETGVTQSPTHLIKTRGQQVTLRCSSQSGHNTVSWYQQALGQGPQFIFQYYREEENGRGNFPPRFSGLQFPNYSSELNVNALELDDSALYLCASSLDPLGEQFFGPGTRLTVL.

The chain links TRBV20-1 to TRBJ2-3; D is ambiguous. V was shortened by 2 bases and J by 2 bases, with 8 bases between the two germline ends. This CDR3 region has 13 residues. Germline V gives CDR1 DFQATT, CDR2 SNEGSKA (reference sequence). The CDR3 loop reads CSARQPHTDTQYF. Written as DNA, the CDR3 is TGCAGTGCTAGACAACCTCACACAGATACGCAGTATTTT.

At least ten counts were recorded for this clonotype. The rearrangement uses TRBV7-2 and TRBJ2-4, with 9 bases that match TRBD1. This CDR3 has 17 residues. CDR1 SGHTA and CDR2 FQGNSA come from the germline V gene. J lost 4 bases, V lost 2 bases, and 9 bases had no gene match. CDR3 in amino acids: CASSLKTGGVPKNIQYF. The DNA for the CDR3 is TGTGCCAGCAGCTTAAAGACAGGGGGTGTGCCGAAAAACATTCAGTACTTC.